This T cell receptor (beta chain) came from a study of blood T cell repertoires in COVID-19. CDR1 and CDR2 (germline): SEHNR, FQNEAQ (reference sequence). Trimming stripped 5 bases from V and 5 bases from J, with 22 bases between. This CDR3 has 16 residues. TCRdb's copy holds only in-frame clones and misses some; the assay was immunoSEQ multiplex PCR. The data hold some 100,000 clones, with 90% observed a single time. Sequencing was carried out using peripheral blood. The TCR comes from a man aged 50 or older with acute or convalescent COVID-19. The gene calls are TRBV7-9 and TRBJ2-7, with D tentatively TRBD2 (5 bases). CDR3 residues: CASSPSPGEGPDEQYF. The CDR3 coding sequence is TGTGCCAGCAGCCCCAGCCCAGGTGAGGGCCCCGACGAGCAGTACTTC.